A selection of T cell receptor beta chains follows, all from one sample in a study of blood T cell repertoires in COVID-19. The assay was immunoSEQ multiplex PCR, and TCRdb's table has in-frame clones only and misses some. The repertoire consists of a few hundred thousand clones, with approximately 80% occurring once and the leading ten covering roughly 3.2%. Specimen: peripheral blood. Receptors were obtained from a woman younger than 30 with acute or convalescent COVID-19. CDR3s include the opening cysteine and the closing phenylalanine or tryptophan. The order of the fields is D gene, V gene, clone size, J gene, CDR3 DNA, CDR3 protein. The D gene is left open where the match is weak. The size field is filled for only some rows; it gives once, few, many or a size class.

TRBD2,TRBV6-6,NA,TRBJ2-7,TGTGCCAGCAGTCCGATCGGTACTAGCGGGCTTACCTACGAGCAGTACTTC,CASSPIGTSGLTYEQYF
TRBD2,TRBV27,NA,TRBJ2-1,TGTGCCAGCAGCAAGAAAAGCGGGAGCCGTACGGGGAATGAGCAGTTCTTC,CASSKKSGSRTGNEQFF
TRBD2,TRBV6-6,NA,TRBJ2-5,TGTGCCAGCAGTCGACGCGGGACTAGCGGGGAAGAGACCCAGTACTTC,CASSRRGTSGEETQYF
NA,TRBV19,NA,TRBJ1-5,TGTGCCAGTAGACGGTGGTCGGATGGACTCAAGAATCAGCCCCAGCATTTT,CASRRWSDGLKNQPQHF
NA,TRBV4-3,NA,TRBJ2-2,TGCGCCAGCAGAAGCCAGGGGTTGACCGGGGAGCTGTTTTTT,CASRSQGLTGELFF
TRBD1,TRBV19,NA,TRBJ1-3,TGTGCCAGTACCGAACTGGGACAGTTGCCAAATGGAAACACCATATATTTT,CASTELGQLPNGNTIYF
TRBD1,TRBV28,NA,TRBJ1-2,TGTGCCAGCCGTAGGACAGGGGGCGACTATGGCTACACCTTC,CASRRTGGDYGYTF
TRBD2,TRBV29-1,NA,TRBJ2-7,TGCAGCGTTGAGGTTCCGCGGGAGGCTTCATGGGAGCAGTACTTC,CSVEVPREASWEQYF
NA,TRBV5-5,NA,TRBJ1-3,TGTGCCAGCGCCCGGGGGGGCCCTAGCCTCTCTGGAAACACCATATATTTT,CASARGGPSLSGNTIYF
TRBD2,TRBV19,NA,TRBJ2-2,TGTGCCAGTAGTATCTCCGGGACTAGGAACACCGGGGAGCTGTTTTTT,CASSISGTRNTGELFF
NA,TRBV2,many,TRBJ1-1,TGTGCCAGCATCGGGACAATCGGTACTGAAGCTTTCTTT,CASIGTIGTEAFF
TRBD1,TRBV25-1,NA,TRBJ1-1,TGTGCCAGCAGTGAATACGGGACAGCGAACACTGAAGCTTTCTTT,CASSEYGTANTEAFF
TRBD1,TRBV3-1/TRBV3-2,NA,TRBJ2-1,TGTGCCAGCAGCCAAGATGAGCCGAGGGGGCCCATGGGAAATGAGCAGTTCTTC,CASSQDEPRGPMGNEQFF
NA,TRBV28,NA,TRBJ1-5,TGTGCCAGCAGGACCGGGACAACTGGGGAGCCCCAGCATTTT,CASRTGTTGEPQHF
NA,TRBV7-9,NA,TRBJ1-2,TGTGCCAGCAGCTTAGCGGGTCGAGGGGGTCGAGGCTACACCTTC,CASSLAGRGGRGYTF
NA,TRBV5-6,NA,TRBJ2-5,TGTGCCAGCAGCTTTCAGGCGACAGTTGGGACCCAGTACTTC,CASSFQATVGTQYF
NA,TRBV13,NA,TRBJ1-1,TGTGCCAGCAGCCCGGGACTGAAGAACACTGAAGCTTTCTTT,CASSPGLKNTEAFF
TRBD1,TRBV6-4,NA,TRBJ1-6,TGTGCCAGCAGTGGGACAGGGAGTGAGGGTTCACCCCTCCACTTT,CASSGTGSEGSPLHF
NA,TRBV21-1,NA,TRBJ2-1,TGTGCCAGCAGCAAATTTGGAGGGAGGGACTCCTACAATGAGCAGTTCTTC,CASSKFGGRDSYNEQFF
NA,TRBV6-5,many,TRBJ1-6,TGTGCCAGCAGTTCACCGGAGGAGTCCTATAATTCACCCCTCCACTTT,CASSSPEESYNSPLHF
NA,TRBV27,NA,TRBJ2-7,TGTGCCAGCAGTTTAACAGCATCCTACGAGCAGTACTTC,CASSLTASYEQYF
TRBD1,TRBV20-1,NA,TRBJ2-7,TGCAGTGCTAGTGAGATTGGGACAGGGACCTACGAGCAGTACTTC,CSASEIGTGTYEQYF
NA,TRBV18,few,TRBJ1-4,TGTGCCAGCTCACTACGGACAGCTAATGAAAAACTGTTTTTT,CASSLRTANEKLFF
TRBD2,TRBV14,NA,TRBJ2-1,TGTGCCAGCAGCCAAACAAAGCGGGAGGGCCGTAATGAGCAGTTCTTC,CASSQTKREGRNEQFF
TRBD2,TRBV13,NA,TRBJ2-5,TGTGCCAGCAGGAGACTAGCGGGAGAGGAGACCCAGTACTTC,CASRRLAGEETQYF
NA,TRBV3-1/TRBV3-2,NA,TRBJ2-2,TGTGCCGGCAGCCGGACAGAACTCACCGGGGAGCTGTTTTTT,CAGSRTELTGELFF
TRBD2,TRBV7-9,NA,TRBJ2-1,TGTGCCAGCAGCCCAATTGGGTTAGCGGGAGTTTACGAGCAGTTCTTC,CASSPIGLAGVYEQFF
NA,TRBV7-2,few,TRBJ2-3,TGTGCCAGCAGCGGCCTAGGAGATACGCAGTATTTT,CASSGLGDTQYF
NA,TRBV9,NA,TRBJ1-3,TGTGCCAGCACATCAGGGTTTGGGTTTCGCCCCGGAAACACCATATATTTT,CASTSGFGFRPGNTIYF
NA,TRBV6-5,NA,TRBJ2-7,TGTGCCAGCAGTTCCAGATCCTACGAGCAGTACTTC,CASSSRSYEQYF
NA,TRBV11-2,NA,TRBJ2-3,TGTGCCAGCAGCTTAGAGGTCGGACTTCACACAGATACGCAGTATTTT,CASSLEVGLHTDTQYF
NA,TRBV28,NA,TRBJ1-1,TGTGCCAGCAGTGGTACTTGGAACACTGAAGCTTTCTTT,CASSGTWNTEAFF
TRBD2,TRBV3-1/TRBV3-2,once,TRBJ2-1,TGTGCCAGCAGCCAAGACCTAAGGACTAGCGGGAAAGATGAGCAGTTCTTC,CASSQDLRTSGKDEQFF